The present T cell receptor (beta chain) was sequenced within a study of T cell responses to AZD1222 COVID-19 vaccine. The study's findings and limits: The study found vaccine-associated CD4 TCRs spanning spike, dominant at 160-218 and 743-854. Donors, mostly white British, included more females; clonal diversity was possibly underestimated.

Some clones are missing from TCRdb's copy, which holds only in-frame ones; the method was immunoSEQ multiplex PCR. The table has tens of thousands of clones, around 93% seen once; the top ten hold approximately 8%. V dropped 5 bases and J dropped 2 bases, with 7 bases sitting between them. Germline lookup yields CDR1 MDHEN and CDR2 SYDVKM. The CDR3 runs 13 residues. Points on this clone: No antigen is known for it.

The receptor's source is an adult who received the AZD1222 COVID-19 vaccine. The sequencing here drew on peripheral blood, taken 28 days after the second AZD1222 dose. The chain combines TRBV28 with TRBJ2-1; maybe TRBD1 (6 bases). For the CDR3, the DNA is TGTGCCAGCAGTCAGGGGCCCTACAATGAGCAGTTCTTC. Translating gives CASSQGPYNEQFF. The full variable domain, rest sourced from reference TRBV28 and TRBJ2-1, is DVKVTQSSRYLVKRTGEKVFLECVQDMDHENMFWYRQDPGLGLRLIYFSYDVKMKEKGDIPEGYSVSREKKERFSLILESASTNQTSMYLCASSQGPYNEQFFGPGTRLTVL.